This TCR beta chain was identified during a study of regulatory T cells in long-lasting Graves disease. Study-level results: Compared with new cases, persistent Graves' patients showed reduced TCR diversity.

Investigators prepared the TCR beta libraries by applying iRepertoire HTBI primers and Arm-PCR of CDR3 regions. TCRdb fed the multiplex PCR reads into MiXCR, producing one record per CDR3 protein. The profile shows around 480,000 distinct CDR3 sequences, about 16% of them singletons. This clonotype was counted at least ten times. The antigen is unknown. The ends were cut back, 3 bases at V and 3 bases at J, with 3 bases in the middle. The CDR3 sequence is 13 residues long. Germline V gene lookup returns CDR1 ENHRY and CDR2 SYGVKD. Time point specified: newly diagnosed GD, antithyroid drugs for less than 3 months. Construction of the TCR library relied on RNA isolated from PBMCs. EDTA tubes collected nine milliliters of peripheral blood. The same specimen was also included in a second study, on T cells in Graves' hyperthyroidism and ophthalmopathy.

This clonotype originated in a woman aged 35 to 60 with Graves disease. This rearrangement joins TRBV10-3 to TRBJ1-6; D ambiguous. Material: peripheral blood mononuclear cells (PBMCs), obtained at new diagnosis, from a patient treated with antithyroid drugs. CDR3 amino acids: CAISDSYNSPLHF. For the CDR3, the DNA is TGTGCCATCAGTGACAGCTATAATTCACCCCTCCACTTT.